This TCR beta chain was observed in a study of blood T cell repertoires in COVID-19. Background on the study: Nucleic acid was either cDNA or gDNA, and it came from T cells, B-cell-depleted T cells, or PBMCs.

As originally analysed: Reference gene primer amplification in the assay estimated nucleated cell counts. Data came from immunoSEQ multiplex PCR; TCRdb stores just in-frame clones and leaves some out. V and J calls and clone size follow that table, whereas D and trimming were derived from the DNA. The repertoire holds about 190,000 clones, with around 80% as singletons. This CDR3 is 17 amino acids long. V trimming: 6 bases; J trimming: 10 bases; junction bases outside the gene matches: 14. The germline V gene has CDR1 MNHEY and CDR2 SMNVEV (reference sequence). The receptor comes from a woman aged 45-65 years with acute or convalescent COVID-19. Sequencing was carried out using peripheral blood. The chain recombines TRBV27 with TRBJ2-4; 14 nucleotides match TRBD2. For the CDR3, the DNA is TGTGCCAGCAGCTGGACTAGCGGGGGGACCTACGGCTCGATTCAGTACTTC. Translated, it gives CASSWTSGGTYGSIQYF.